This section outlines one T cell receptor beta chain sequence together with its context. The antigen is not known. This sample stems from a study of cytomegalovirus exposure and HLA in healthy donors. Study-wide context: Researchers found that about four fifths of 398 genotyped donors fell within the Caucasian-associated ancestry cluster. Study results and limitations: There were 150 to 200 TCR beta chains listed as cytomegalovirus-associated. A later analysis linked a missense variant in DCLRE1C to the trimming of TCR beta V and J genes.

60 Vbeta and 13 Jbeta primers were used in PCR. TCRdb keeps only in-frame clones here, not all; method: immunoSEQ multiplex PCR. The profile covers about 190,000 clones, with about three quarters appearing a single time and around 0.99% taken by the ten largest. This clonotype was sampled from a woman aged 40 to 50 in good health and CMV-seronegative. The sequenced material came from PBMCs.

This CDR3 is CASSQDPARTNYGYTF. CDR3 bases: TGCGCCAGCAGCCAAGATCCCGCCAGAACCAACTATGGCTACACCTTC. J is TRBJ1-2 and V is TRBV4-1; D is unresolved. CDR1 and CDR2 (germline): MGHRA, YSYEKL. The CDR3 length is 16 residues. The V gene lost 0 bases and the J gene lost 2 bases, with 13 bases spanning the gap.